The 10 T cell receptor beta chains below were found in one sample sequenced in a study of cytomegalovirus exposure and HLA in healthy donors. 60 Vbeta and 13 Jbeta primers were used in PCR. Profiled with immunoSEQ multiplex PCR; TCRdb holds only in-frame clones, not every one. The sample shows about 190,000 clones, 70% to 75% of them seen only once. Sequenced input: PBMCs. These receptors all stem from a man aged 30-40 years in good health and CMV-seropositive.

CDR3 loop: CASSLQVISGANVLTF. Here the CDR3 DNA reads TGTGCCAGCAGCTTACAGGTCATCTCTGGGGCCAACGTCCTGACTTTC. The chain joins TRBV7-2 to TRBJ2-6; D not resolved. This CDR3 is built from 16 residues. Trimming took 2 bases from V and 0 from J, leaving 8 bases between them. Germline V CDR1 and CDR2: SGHTA, FQGNSA.

The chain links TRBV6-5 to TRBJ2-1; 11 nucleotides match TRBD2. Germline loops: CDR1 MNHEY, CDR2 SVGAGI. CDR3 size: 15 residues. V lost 5 bases and J lost 7; bases outside the gene matches: 7. The CDR3 DNA follows: TGTGCCAGCAGTCCTAGCGGGAGGAATAGGAATGAGCAGTTCTTC. Its protein product is CASSPSGRNRNEQFF.

The gene calls are TRBV28 and TRBJ2-2; 10 bases agree with TRBD2. This CDR3 contains 17 residues. V dropped 2 bases and J dropped 7; count of bases not matched to a gene: 10. The germline V gene encodes CDR1 MDHEN and CDR2 SYDVKM. The CDR3 DNA reads TGTGCCAGCAGTTTACTGCTAGCGGGAGATTATGGCGGGGAGCTGTTTTTT. It codes for CASSLLLAGDYGGELFF. The full variable domain, with the rest looked up from reference TRBV28 and TRBJ2-2, is DVKVTQSSRYLVKRTGEKVFLECVQDMDHENMFWYRQDPGLGLRLIYFSYDVKMKEKGDIPEGYSVSREKKERFSLILESASTNQTSMYLCASSLLLAGDYGGELFFGEGSRLTVL.

The V and J genes are TRBV7-8 and TRBJ1-3; D possibly corresponds to TRBD1 (5 bases). Germline V lookup: CDR1 SGHVS, CDR2 FQNEAQ. This CDR3 contains 14 residues. Deletions cut 6 bases from V and 2 bases from J, with 11 bases between. In nucleotides, the CDR3 is TGTGCCAGCAGGATACCAGGGCCTGGAAACACCATATATTTT. This encodes CASRIPGPGNTIYF.

The chain links TRBV19 to TRBJ1-5; possible D gene TRBD1, 6 bases. This CDR3 contains 15 residues. Germline lookup yields CDR1 LNHDA and CDR2 SQIVND (reference sequence). Trimming removed 5 bases from V and 1 base from J, with 12 bases in between. The CDR3 loop reads CASSGQRKSNQPQHF. In nucleotides, the CDR3 is TGTGCCAGTAGTGGACAGCGCAAAAGCAATCAGCCCCAGCATTTT.

The genes are TRBV7-2 and TRBJ1-2; D is perhaps TRBD1 (6 bases). With 1 base removed from V and 5 bases from J, the gap between germline ends came to 14 bases. This CDR3 contains 15 residues. The germline CDR1 and CDR2 sequences are SGHTA and FQGNSA. The CDR3 here is CASSLGGGLEYGYTF. Here the CDR3 DNA reads TGTGCCAGCAGCTTAGGGGGGGGGCTTGAGTATGGCTACACCTTC.

The J gene is TRBJ1-2, the V gene TRBV4-1; 10 positions agree with TRBD1. Looked up from germline, CDR1 is MGHRA and CDR2 is YSYEKL. CDR3 length: 14 amino acids. V gave up 4 bases and J gave up 4 bases; unmatched junction bases: 3. The CDR3 DNA reads TGCGCCAGCAGCCCGGGACAGGGGTCCTATGGCTACACCTTC. As protein: CASSPGQGSYGYTF.

The rearrangement uses TRBV4-3 and TRBJ2-7, with 9 nucleotides matching TRBD1. There are 16 residues in the CDR3. Unmatched junction bases numbered 6, after V lost 1 base and J lost 2 bases. Germline loops: CDR1 LGHNA, CDR2 YSLEER. The CDR3 spells CASSQATGTGTYEQYF. The CDR3 region has the DNA TGCGCCAGCAGCCAAGCGACCGGGACAGGGACCTACGAGCAGTACTTC.

This chain uses TRBV4-2 with TRBJ2-7; 7 nucleotides align to TRBD1. Germline V lookup: CDR1 LGHNA, CDR2 YNFKEQ. The CDR3 spans 14 residues. V dropped 0 bases and J dropped 3; count of bases not matched to a gene: 2. The CDR3 sequence: CASSQEGGFYEQYF. CDR3 in DNA: TGTGCCAGCAGCCAAGAAGGGGGCTTCTACGAGCAGTACTTC.

Concerning this clone itself: No DNA is shown, since the ends of the CDR3 on it are uncertain; the CDR3 is the one TCRdb lists. The chain is built from TRBV23-1 and TRBJ1-2; the tabulated D call, TRBD1, remains unverified against the DNA. TRBV23-1 is known as an ORF, though its function is uncertain. Both ends counted, the CDR3 spans 12 residues. The CDR3 here is CASSHFGQGATF.